Below, 5 T cell receptor beta chains from the same sample are listed, as sequenced in a study of Graves' ophthalmopathy and Graves' hyperthyroidism. TCR beta CDR3 amplification used RNA transcripts. HTBI primers primed a first-round RT-PCR, and a second-round multiplex PCR followed. Via MiXCR, TCRdb re-called the multiplex PCR reads, giving one row per CDR3 protein. Among 350,000 or so distinct CDR3 sequences listed, under 20% were seen once. Specimen: peripheral blood. The receptors come from an adult man with Graves' ophthalmopathy.

This clonotype was picked up many times. The V and J genes are TRBV7-2 and TRBJ1-1; D is ambiguous. V was cut by 5 bases and J by 0 bases, with 7 bases left in between. Germline values: CDR1 SGHTA, CDR2 FQGNSA. This CDR3 contains 13 residues. The CDR3 DNA reads as TGTGCCAGCAGCAAAGACATGAACACTGAAGCTTTCTTT. Its protein product is CASSKDMNTEAFF.

There are many counts of this clonotype. This chain links TRBV5-8 with TRBJ2-7, with 7 nucleotides matching TRBD2. V shed 5 bases, J shed 7 bases, and the junction held 12 bases outside the gene matches. CDR1 SGHTS and CDR2 YDEGEE come from the germline V gene. CDR3 length: 14 residues. CDR3: CASSFLGRGGEQYF. The CDR3 region has the DNA TGTGCCAGCAGTTTTCTTGGACGCGGGGGAGAGCAGTACTTC.

Remarks on this clonotype: Given a much more abundant clone one base away, this may be a read error. V usage is TRBV3-1 and J usage is TRBJ2-7; the D gene is possibly TRBD2 (6 bases). Trimming left V 4 bases short and J 5 bases short, with 21 bases between. CDR1 LGHDT and CDR2 YNNKEL come from the germline V gene (reference sequence). The length of the CDR3 is 16 residues. The CDR3 protein is CASSLALGGWLDEQYF. DNA for the CDR3: TGTGCCAGCAGCCTTGCGCTCGGGGGATGGCTTGACGAGCAGTACTTC.

Ten or more counts support this clonotype. In DNA form, the CDR3 reads TGCGCCAGCAGCTTTGGGGATTGGGATAATTCACCCCTCCACTTT. Its protein product is CASSFGDWDNSPLHF. This chain uses TRBV5-1 with TRBJ1-6, with D unresolved. Germline V gene lookup returns CDR1 SGHRS and CDR2 YFSETQ. V was cut by 2 bases and J by 5 bases, with 11 bases left in between. The CDR3 runs 15 residues. Filled out from reference TRBV5-1 and TRBJ1-6, the complete variable domain reads KAGVTQTPRYLIKTRGQQVTLSCSPISGHRSVSWYQQTPGQGLQFLFEYFSETQRNKGNFPGRFSGRQFSNSRSEMNVSTLELGDSALYLCASSFGDWDNSPLHFGNGTRLTVT.

This clonotype has a count of ten or more. This chain links TRBV6-1 with TRBJ1-1, with D perhaps matching TRBD1 (5 bases). CDR3 length equals 12 residues. Germline assignment: CDR1 MNHNS and CDR2 SASEGT. V lost 8 bases and J lost 3, with 10 bases in between. The CDR3 reads CASGRGHTEAFF. CDR3 nucleotides: TGTGCCAGCGGCCGGGGCCACACTGAAGCTTTCTTT.